This TCR beta chain was captured in a study of blood T cell repertoires in COVID-19. The V and J ends lost 1 base and 0 bases, in that order; junction bases with no gene match: 2. In germline, CDR1 is LGHDT, CDR2 YNNKEL (reference sequence). This CDR3 spans 15 amino acids. Participants came from around 25 US areas, aged about 18 to 89 years. The recovered donors of Cohort 3 showed two negative PCRs, clearance, or symptom resolution. Sequencing used immunoSEQ multiplex PCR; TCRdb keeps in-frame clones, though not all of them. The data contain 290,000 or so clones, 80% to 95% of them seen just once; the ten biggest clones take up 0.95% to 1.3%.

The clonotype originates from a woman aged 30 to 39 who had recovered from COVID-19. The sample taken for sequencing was PBMCs or T cells enriched from blood (not recorded which). The chain recombines TRBV3-1 (or the pseudogene TRBV3-2) with TRBJ2-7; TRBD1 matches at 8 bases. CDR3 bases: TGTGCCAGCAGCCAAGGGACAGGGAGCTCCTACGAGCAGTACTTC. Its protein product is CASSQGTGSSYEQYF.